A single sample is the source of the 7 T cell receptor beta chains below, sequenced in a study of control samples from healthy donors and cancer patients. Clones were read by immunoSEQ multiplex PCR, and TCRdb kept only the in-frame ones, dropping some. The sample consists of 90,000 to 110,000 clones, around nine tenths of them appearing once. The sample taken for sequencing was blood. These receptor sequences come from a human donor in good health. The donor label of this sample is uncertain.

This CDR3 reads CASSLRGVNQETQYF. The CDR3 DNA reads as TGCGCCAGCAGCTTACGTGGGGTCAACCAAGAGACCCAGTACTTC. The rearrangement joins TRBV5-1 to TRBJ2-5; D is uncertain. V was shortened by 2 bases and J by 0 bases, with 11 bases between the two germline ends. The CDR3 is 15 residues long. CDR1 and CDR2 (germline): SGHRS, YFSETQ.

The rearrangement joins TRBV2 to TRBJ1-1, with no clear D. The length of the CDR3 is 11 residues. Germline values: CDR1 SNHLY, CDR2 FYNNEI. V lost 7 bases and J 7 bases, leaving 10 bases between the germline ends. The CDR3 loop reads CASKRWVEAFF. CDR3 nucleotides: TGTGCCAGCAAGAGATGGGTTGAAGCTTTCTTT.

The V and J genes are TRBV6-5 and TRBJ2-5, with a tentative D call TRBD1 (8 bases). The ends were cut back, 5 bases at V and 3 bases at J, with 13 bases in the middle. The CDR3 extends over 14 amino acids. Germline V gives CDR1 MNHEY, CDR2 SVGAGI. CDR3 loop: CASSPQGGKETQYF. CDR3 coding DNA: TGTGCCAGCAGTCCACAGGGGGGGAAAGAGACCCAGTACTTC.

In its sample, this clone was seen a few times. This chain connects TRBV27 to TRBJ2-6; D gene unclear. Germline-derived CDR1 and CDR2 are MNHEY and SMNVEV (reference sequence). V lost 7 bases and J 1 base, leaving 11 bases between the germline ends. The CDR3 has 15 residues. CDR3 residues: CASTQVGSGANVLTF. Here the CDR3 DNA reads TGTGCCAGCACTCAAGTGGGGTCTGGGGCCAACGTCCTGACTTTC.

V and J are TRBV7-2 and TRBJ1-2; D may be TRBD1 (5 bases). Germline values: CDR1 SGHTA, CDR2 FQGNSA. The V end lost 3 bases, the J end lost 6 bases, and 14 bases lay between the germline ends. The CDR3 runs 14 residues. CDR3 sequence (DNA): TGTGCCAGCAGCTTTGGGCAGGGTAGGGATGGCTACACCTTC. Protein sequence: CASSFGQGRDGYTF. Drawing the rest from reference TRBV7-2 and TRBJ1-2, the complete variable domain is GAGVSQSPSNKVTEKGKDVELRCDPISGHTALYWYRQSLGQGLEFLIYFQGNSAPDKSGLPSDRFSAERTGGSVSTLTIQRTQQEDSAVYLCASSFGQGRDGYTFGSGTRLTVV.

V usage is TRBV5-1 and J usage is TRBJ1-2; D not certain. V was shortened by 5 bases and J by 4 bases, with 12 bases between the two germline ends. Germline loops: CDR1 SGHRS, CDR2 YFSETQ. The CDR3 spans 13 residues. The CDR3 here is CASSSDAPYGYTF. As DNA, the CDR3 is TGCGCCAGCAGTTCGGACGCACCCTATGGCTACACCTTC.

J is TRBJ2-2 and V is TRBV6-5; 10 positions match TRBD2. From germline, CDR1 is MNHEY and CDR2 SVGAGI. The CDR3 has 15 residues. V was clipped by 5 bases and J by 6 bases; unmatched bases: 6. This chain's CDR3 is CASSLGSGGAGELFF. DNA of the CDR3: TGTGCCAGCAGTCTGGGGAGCGGGGGGGCCGGGGAGCTGTTTTTT.